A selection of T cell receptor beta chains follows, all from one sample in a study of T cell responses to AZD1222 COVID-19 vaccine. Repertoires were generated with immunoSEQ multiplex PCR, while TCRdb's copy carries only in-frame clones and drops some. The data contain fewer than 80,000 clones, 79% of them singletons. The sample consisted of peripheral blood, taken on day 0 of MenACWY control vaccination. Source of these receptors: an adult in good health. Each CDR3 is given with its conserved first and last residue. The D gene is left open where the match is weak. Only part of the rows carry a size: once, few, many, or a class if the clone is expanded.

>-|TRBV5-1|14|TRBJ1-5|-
TGCGCCAGCAGCTTGGACGGGGGCAATCAGCCCCAGCATTTT
CASSLDGGNQPQHF
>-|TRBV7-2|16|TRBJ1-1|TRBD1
TGTGCCAGCAGTCCACCAGGACAGGGAGTAAGGACTGAAGCTTTCTTT
CASSPPGQGVRTEAFF
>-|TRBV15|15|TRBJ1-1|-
TGTGCCACCAGCAGCCTTGGACCGGTGAACACTGAAGCTTTCTTT
CATSSLGPVNTEAFF
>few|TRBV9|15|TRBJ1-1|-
TGTGCCAGCAGCGCTGGGGTCCTGGGGAACACTGAAGCTTTCTTT
CASSAGVLGNTEAFF
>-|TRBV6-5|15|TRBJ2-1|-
TGTGCCAGCAGTAAGGAGGGGAGCTCCTACAATGAGCAGTTCTTC
CASSKEGSSYNEQFF
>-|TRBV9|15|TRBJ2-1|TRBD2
TGTGCCAGCAGCGTCGGTAGCGGGGGCTACAATGAGCAGTTCTTC
CASSVGSGGYNEQFF
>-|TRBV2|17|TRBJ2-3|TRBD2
TGTGCCAGCAATCCCCTTGGGACTAGCGGGAGCACAGATACGCAGTATTTT
CASNPLGTSGSTDTQYF
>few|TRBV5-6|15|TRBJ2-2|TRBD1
TGTGCCAGCAGCGGGACAGGGAGAGGTACCGGGGAGCTGTTTTTT
CASSGTGRGTGELFF
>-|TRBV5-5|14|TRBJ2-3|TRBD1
TGTGCCAGCACCCTAGGGGGCGCCACAGATACGCAGTATTTT
CASTLGGATDTQYF
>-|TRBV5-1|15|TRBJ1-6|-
TGCGCCAGCAGCCCGCTGGGGGGGGAAGGATCACCCCTCCACTTT
CASSPLGGEGSPLHF
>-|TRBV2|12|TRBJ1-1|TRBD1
TGTGCCAGCCAGGGGGGAGGCACTGAAGCTTTCTTT
CASQGGGTEAFF
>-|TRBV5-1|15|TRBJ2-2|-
TGCGCCAGCAGCCCCCCGCAGGGTCGGACCGGGGAGCTGTTTTTT
CASSPPQGRTGELFF
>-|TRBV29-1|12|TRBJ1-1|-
TGCAGCGGGACTTCACAGAACACTGAAGCTTTCTTT
CSGTSQNTEAFF
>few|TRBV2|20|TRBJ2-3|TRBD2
TGTGCCAGCAGTGAAGCGCCGCGACTAGCGGGGGGCCCTAGCACAGATACGCAGTATTTT
CASSEAPRLAGGPSTDTQYF
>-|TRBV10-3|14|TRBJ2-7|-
TGTGCCATCAGTGGCGTGGGACGGTCCTACGAGCAGTACTTC
CAISGVGRSYEQYF
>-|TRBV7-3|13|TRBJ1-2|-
TGTGCCAGCAGCTTAATACCGAGAGGTGGCTACACCTTC
CASSLIPRGGYTF
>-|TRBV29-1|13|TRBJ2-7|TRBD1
TGCAGCGTTGAAGGGACAGGGGGCCACGAGCAGTACTTC
CSVEGTGGHEQYF
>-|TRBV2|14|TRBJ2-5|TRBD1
TGTGCCAGCAGGCCGGGACAGGTCCAAGAGACCCAGTACTTC
CASRPGQVQETQYF
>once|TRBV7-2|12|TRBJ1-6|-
TGTGCCAGCAGCTTTACCCCCCAGGTCCTCCACTTT
CASSFTPQVLHF
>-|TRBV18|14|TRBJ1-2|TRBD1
TGTGCCAGCTCACCCCGACAGGGAATGTATGGCTACACCTTC
CASSPRQGMYGYTF
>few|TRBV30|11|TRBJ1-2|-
TGTGCCTGGAGTGTCCGTCTAGGCTACACCTTC
CAWSVRLGYTF
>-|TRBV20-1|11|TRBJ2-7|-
TGCAGTGCTAGAGATGAGGGCGAGCAGTACTTC
CSARDEGEQYF
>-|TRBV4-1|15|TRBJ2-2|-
TGCGCCAGCAGCCGGGGAGGTCACGTCACCGGGGAGCTGTTTTTT
CASSRGGHVTGELFF
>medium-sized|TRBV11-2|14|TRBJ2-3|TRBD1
TGTGCCAGTGAGGACAGGGTCTCCTCAGATACGCAGTATTTT
CASEDRVSSDTQYF
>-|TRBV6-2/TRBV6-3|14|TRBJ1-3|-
TGTGCCAGCAGTTACGGGGGACGCGGAAACACCATATATTTT
CASSYGGRGNTIYF
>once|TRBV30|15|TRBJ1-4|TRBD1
TGTGCCTGGAGTGTACAGGGACAGGGAGGCGAAAAACTGTTTTTT
CAWSVQGQGGEKLFF
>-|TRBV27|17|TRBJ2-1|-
TGTGCCAGCAGTTTATCGCCCGCTTTTGGCTCCTACAATGAGCAGTTCTTC
CASSLSPAFGSYNEQFF
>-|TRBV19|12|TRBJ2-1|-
TGTGCCAGTAGTAAACTCAACAATGAGCAGTTCTTC
CASSKLNNEQFF
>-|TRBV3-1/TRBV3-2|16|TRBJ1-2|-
TGTGCCAGCAGCCAAGTCATGGGCAGGGGCGACTATGGCTACACCTTC
CASSQVMGRGDYGYTF
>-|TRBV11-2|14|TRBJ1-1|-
TGTGCCAGCAGCCCGGGATCTGTGAACACTGAAGCTTTCTTT
CASSPGSVNTEAFF
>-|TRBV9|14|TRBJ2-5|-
TGTGCCAGCAGCGTAGTAGGGGGTCAAGAGACCCAGTACTTC
CASSVVGGQETQYF
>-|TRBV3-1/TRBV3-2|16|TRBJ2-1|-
TGTGCCAGCAGCCAAGAGTCAGGAAGCTCCTACAATGAGCAGTTCTTC
CASSQESGSSYNEQFF
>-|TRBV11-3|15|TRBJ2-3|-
TGTGCCAGCAGCCCCGGGGGCGGGGTCACAGATACGCAGTATTTT
CASSPGGGVTDTQYF
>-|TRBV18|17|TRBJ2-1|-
TGTGCCAGCTCAGCGCGGACCCCGAGGGATTCCTACAATGAGCAGTTCTTC
CASSARTPRDSYNEQFF
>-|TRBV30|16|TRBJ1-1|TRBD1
TGTGCCTGGAGTGTACGCACAGGGGGGAGGTGGACTGAAGCTTTCTTT
CAWSVRTGGRWTEAFF
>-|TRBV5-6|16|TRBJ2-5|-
TGTGCCAGCAGCTCGGTGGGTCTCAACACCGTAGAGACCCAGTACTTC
CASSSVGLNTVETQYF
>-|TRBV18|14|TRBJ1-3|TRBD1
TGTGCCAGCTCGCACGGACAGGAGGGAAACACCATATATTTT
CASSHGQEGNTIYF
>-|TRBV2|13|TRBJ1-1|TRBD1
TGTGCCAGCACCAGGGGGGGGAACACTGAAGCTTTCTTT
CASTRGGNTEAFF
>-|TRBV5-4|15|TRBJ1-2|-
TGTGCCAGCAGCTCTGGGGGCGCAGAAAGCTATGGCTACACCTTC
CASSSGGAESYGYTF
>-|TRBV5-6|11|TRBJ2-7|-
TGTGCCAGCAGTTCACGTCGCGAGCAGTACTTC
CASSSRREQYF
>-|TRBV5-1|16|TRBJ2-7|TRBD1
TGCGCCAGCAGCCCCGGCCCCGGGACAGGGTCCTACGAGCAGTACTTC
CASSPGPGTGSYEQYF
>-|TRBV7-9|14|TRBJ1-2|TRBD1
TGTGCCAGCAGCTTTTCGGACAGGGCCTATGGCTACACCTTC
CASSFSDRAYGYTF
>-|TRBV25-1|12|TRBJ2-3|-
TGTGCCACCTCCGAAGGAACAGATACGCAGTATTTT
CATSEGTDTQYF
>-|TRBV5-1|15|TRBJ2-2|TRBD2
TGCGCCAGCAGACCGGGACTAGCGGGCACCGGGGAGCTGTTTTTT
CASRPGLAGTGELFF
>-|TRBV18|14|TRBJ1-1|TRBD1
TGTGCCAGCTCACAGGGACAGGGAAACACTGAAGCTTTCTTT
CASSQGQGNTEAFF
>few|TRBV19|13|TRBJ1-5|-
TGTGCCAGTAGTCAGGGTAGCAATCAGCCCCAGCATTTT
CASSQGSNQPQHF
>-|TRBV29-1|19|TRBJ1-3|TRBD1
TGCAGCGTAAGCTCCGGGACAGGGGAAATAGATAACTCTGGAAACACCATATATTTT
CSVSSGTGEIDNSGNTIYF
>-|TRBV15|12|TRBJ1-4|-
TGTGCCACCAGCAAGGAGAATGAAAAACTGTTTTTT
CATSKENEKLFF
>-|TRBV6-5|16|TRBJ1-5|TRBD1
TGTGCCAGCAGTTCTGGGACAGCGGGGGGTGATCAGCCCCAGCATTTT
CASSSGTAGGDQPQHF
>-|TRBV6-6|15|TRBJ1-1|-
TGTGCCAGCAGTTACTCGGAGGGGCCTTACACTGAAGCTTTCTTT
CASSYSEGPYTEAFF